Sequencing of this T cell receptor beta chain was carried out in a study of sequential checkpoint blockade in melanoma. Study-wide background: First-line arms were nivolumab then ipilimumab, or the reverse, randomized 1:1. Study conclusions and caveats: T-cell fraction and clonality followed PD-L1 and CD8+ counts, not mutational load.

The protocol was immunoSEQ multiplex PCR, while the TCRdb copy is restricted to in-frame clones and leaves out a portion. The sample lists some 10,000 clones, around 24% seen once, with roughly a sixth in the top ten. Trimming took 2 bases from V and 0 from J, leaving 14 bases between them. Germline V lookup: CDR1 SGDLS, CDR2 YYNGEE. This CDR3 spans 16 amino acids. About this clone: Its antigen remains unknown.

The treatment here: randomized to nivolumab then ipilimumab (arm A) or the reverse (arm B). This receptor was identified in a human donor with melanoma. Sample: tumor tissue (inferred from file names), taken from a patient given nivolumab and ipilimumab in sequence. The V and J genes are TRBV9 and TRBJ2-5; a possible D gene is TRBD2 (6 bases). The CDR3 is CASSVGGGQYQETQYF. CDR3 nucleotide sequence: TGTGCCAGCAGCGTGGGAGGAGGGCAGTACCAAGAGACCCAGTACTTC.